What follows are 24 T cell receptor beta chains derived from one specimen sequenced in a study of metastatic and nonmetastatic thyroid tumors (dated by TCRdb to 2020 to 2022). Before undergoing thyroid surgery, none of the patients had been given any kind of treatment. Library method: PCR. TCRdb names Illumina HiSeq 4000 as the instrument used. TCRdb reworked the public reads: Q25 trimming with fastp, MiXCR clone assembly, productive beta chains retained. The sample yields some 28,000 clones; 20% to 25% were counted once. The ten largest clonotypes hold around two fifths of the sample. The sample comprised blood. These receptors were obtained from a female donor with papillary thyroid cancer or a benign thyroid nodule (not recorded which). Some clones in this sample may be carry-over from other donors' samples.

The V gene is TRBV5-1, the J gene TRBJ2-5, with D possibly TRBD1 on 5 matching bases. Germline V CDR1 and CDR2: SGHRS, YFSETQ. Trimming shortened V by 3 bases and J by 3 bases, and 9 bases separated the two germline ends. This CDR3 contains 13 residues. The CDR3 region has the DNA TGCGCCAGCAGCTCGACAGTAGAAGAGACCCAGTACTTC. Encoded protein: CASSSTVEETQYF.

Remarks on this clone: Possible read error: a much larger clone is one base away. The chain combines TRBV20-1 with TRBJ2-1; 7 nucleotides align to TRBD2. The CDR3 runs to 12 residues. V lost 8 bases to trimming and J lost 7 bases; unmatched junction nucleotides: 8. Germline V gene data show CDR1 as DFQATT and CDR2 as SNEGSKA (reference sequence). CDR3 loop: CSLAGEGNEQFF. DNA for the CDR3: TGCAGTTTGGCGGGAGAAGGGAATGAGCAGTTCTTC.

This clone was detected many times. A much larger clone differs from this one at a single base, so this may be a read error. V usage is TRBV19 and J usage is TRBJ2-1; tentative D call: TRBD1 (5 bases). V was trimmed by 4 bases and J by 4 bases, leaving 23 bases between them. CDR3 length: 18 residues. The V gene's germline CDR1 is LNHDA and CDR2 SQIVND (reference sequence). CDR3 in DNA: TGTGCCAGTAGTACCCCCAGGGTGGCTTTTTTAGGGTACAATGAGCAGTTCTTC. Amino acid sequence: CASSTPRVAFLGYNEQFF.

As for this clone: A much larger clonotype is one base distant, so this may be a read error. The chain combines TRBV2 with TRBJ2-4, with D uncertain. CDR1 SNHLY and CDR2 FYNNEI come from the germline V gene. The CDR3 is 16 residues long. Deletions cut 2 bases from V and 3 bases from J, with 14 bases between. CDR3 in DNA: TGTGCCAGCAGTGAACCCAGTGGAAGTGGCAAAAACATTCAGTACTTC. Translating gives CASSEPSGSGKNIQYF.

This clone was picked up a small number of times. V and J are TRBV6-1 and TRBJ1-5, with unresolved D. Germline-derived CDR1 and CDR2 are MNHNS and SASEGT. V was shortened by 6 bases and J by 1 base, with 10 bases between the two germline ends. The CDR3 runs 14 residues. The CDR3 loop is CASSRRRSNQPQHF. For the CDR3, the DNA is TGTGCCAGCAGCCGCAGGAGGAGCAATCAGCCCCAGCATTTT.

This clone showed up just once. This rearrangement joins TRBV20-1 to TRBJ2-3; no firm D call. This CDR3 region has 11 residues. Looked up from germline, CDR1 is DFQATT and CDR2 is SNEGSKA (reference sequence). The germline V and J ends were trimmed by 6 bases and 4 bases, with 8 bases remaining between them. DNA of the CDR3: TGCAGTGCCTTGACCCCAGATACGCAGTATTTT. This sequence encodes CSALTPDTQYF.

By sample share, this clone is medium-sized. The chain couples TRBV24-1 to TRBJ2-1; the D gene is possibly TRBD2 (6 bases). V lost 4 bases to trimming and J lost 8 bases, with 20 bases between them. The CDR3 length is 16 residues. CDR1 is KGHDR and CDR2 is SFDVKD in the germline V gene. The CDR3 region has the DNA TGTGCCACCAGTGACCCTCGGCTGCTGACTAGTCATGAGCAGTTCTTC. Amino acid sequence: CATSDPRLLTSHEQFF.

The genes are TRBV11-2 and TRBJ2-7, with D perhaps TRBD2 (6 bases). The V gene's germline CDR1 is SGHAT and CDR2 FQNNGV. V lost 2 bases to trimming and J lost 1 base, with 12 bases between them. The CDR3 is 15 amino acids. The CDR3 reads CASSLLGGGSYEQYF. The DNA for the CDR3 is TGTGCCAGCAGCTTACTCGGTGGGGGGTCCTACGAGCAGTACTTC.

The chain is built from TRBV12-3 or TRBV12-4 and TRBJ1-2; 9 bases match TRBD1. V shed 6 bases and J 5 bases; nucleotides not matched to a gene: 10. The CDR3 has 15 amino acids. The CDR3 is CASSLEQGAGYGYTF. The CDR3 bases are TGTGCCAGCAGCCTTGAACAGGGGGCGGGTTATGGCTACACCTTC.

Comments on this clone: This clone may be a read error of a much larger clone one base away. The J gene is TRBJ2-1, the V gene TRBV11-2; D uncertain. The germline gives CDR1 SGHAT, CDR2 FQNNGV. V gave up 3 bases and J gave up 8 bases, with 17 bases separating them. The CDR3 runs 15 residues. The CDR3 nucleotides are TGTGCCAGCAGCTTGGGCGGAGACTTATGCGATGAGCAGTTCTTC. As protein: CASSLGGDLCDEQFF.

The chain combines TRBV11-2 with TRBJ2-1, with a tentative D call TRBD2 (6 bases). Germline loops: CDR1 SGHAT, CDR2 FQNNGV. This CDR3 has 13 residues. V lost 2 bases to trimming and J lost 9 bases, with 11 bases between them. CDR3 sequence reads: CASSLYGGSEQFF. The CDR3 DNA sequence: TGTGCCAGCAGCTTATATGGGGGGTCTGAGCAGTTCTTC.

J is TRBJ1-1 and V is TRBV20-1, with D hard to call. This CDR3 spans 13 amino acids. Germline V gene lookup returns CDR1 DFQATT and CDR2 SNEGSKA (reference sequence). The V gene lost 6 bases and the J gene lost 3 bases, with 14 bases spanning the gap. The CDR3 DNA follows: TGCAGTGCCATGGATCAAATGGACACTGAAGCTTTCTTT. As protein: CSAMDQMDTEAFF.

This clone was counted only a few times. CDR3 region: CAISPGGSGANVLTF. The CDR3 region has the DNA TGTGCCATCTCCCCAGGGGGCTCTGGGGCCAACGTCCTGACTTTC. The rearrangement uses TRBV19 and TRBJ2-6; 7 bases align to TRBD1. Germline assignment: CDR1 LNHDA and CDR2 SQIVND (reference sequence). The length of the CDR3 is 15 residues. V was clipped by 10 bases and J by 0 bases; unmatched bases: 6.

This clone was detected only a few times. The V call is TRBV5-4, the J call TRBJ1-2; D not certain. Germline V lookup: CDR1 SGHNT, CDR2 YYREEE (reference sequence). This CDR3 is 14 amino acids long. V was pared by 3 bases and J by 0 bases, with 9 bases between. This chain's CDR3 is CASSSPGSNYGYTF. CDR3 coding DNA: TGTGCCAGCAGCTCACCAGGATCTAACTATGGCTACACCTTC.

V and J are TRBV11-3 and TRBJ2-7, with 10 bases that match TRBD1. V shed 4 bases and J 6 bases; nucleotides not matched to a gene: 6. The germline V gene encodes CDR1 SGHNT and CDR2 YENEEA. The CDR3 runs to 14 residues. CDR3 sequence: CASSSSGTGAEQYF. CDR3 sequence (DNA): TGTGCCAGCAGCTCCTCCGGGACAGGGGCCGAGCAGTACTTC.

Ten or more counts support this clone. The chain links TRBV13 to TRBJ2-1, with D maybe TRBD1 (6 bases). Germline values: CDR1 PRHDT, CDR2 FYEKMQ (reference sequence). This CDR3 comprises 16 residues. Trimming shortened V by 5 bases and J by 0 bases, and 14 bases separated the two germline ends. The CDR3 DNA reads TGTGCCAGCAGCCCCTTGGGGGCGGGCTCCTACAATGAGCAGTTCTTC. It specifies CASSPLGAGSYNEQFF.

This clone showed up many times. This rearrangement joins TRBV13 to TRBJ2-7; no reliable D call. The germline V gene has CDR1 PRHDT and CDR2 FYEKMQ (reference sequence). This CDR3 is 12 amino acids long. Deletions cut 3 bases from V and 7 bases from J, with 10 bases between. CDR3 amino acids: CASSFPLGEQYF. CDR3 DNA sequence: TGTGCCAGCAGCTTCCCCTTGGGTGAGCAGTACTTC.

Concerning this clone itself: An end of the junction does not agree with germline; a read error may underlie this. The chain is built from TRBV6-5 and TRBJ2-7; D is unresolved. The CDR3 length is 13 residues. From germline, CDR1 is MNHEY and CDR2 SVGAGI. CDR3 in amino acids: CASSYHRSYEQYF. CDR3 DNA sequence: TGTGCCAGCAGTTACCACCGAAGTTACGAACAGTACTTC.

J is TRBJ1-5 and V is TRBV7-3, with D perhaps matching TRBD1 (6 bases). Germline values: CDR1 SGHTA, CDR2 FQGTGA. With 5 bases removed from V and 5 bases from J, the gap between germline ends came to 10 bases. CDR3 length: 13 amino acids. The CDR3 protein is CASSLNRDQPQHF. CDR3 sequence (DNA): TGTGCCAGCAGCCTCAACAGGGATCAGCCCCAGCATTTT.

J is TRBJ1-2 and V is TRBV4-2; maybe TRBD1 (6 bases). V was clipped by 0 bases and J by 4 bases, with 15 bases between them. Germline V lookup: CDR1 LGHNA, CDR2 YNFKEQ. This CDR3 spans 16 amino acids. CDR3 nucleotides: TGTGCCAGCAGCCAAGATCTTCCCGACAGGCCCTATGGCTACACCTTC. Its protein product is CASSQDLPDRPYGYTF.

This clone is medium-sized in the sample. The J gene is TRBJ2-7, the V gene TRBV20-1; TRBD1 or TRBD2 may be the D gene (5 bases each). Between the trimmed V and J ends, which lost 0 bases and 0 bases, there was a span of 15 bases. The CDR3 has 16 amino acids. CDR1 DFQATT and CDR2 SNEGSKA come from the germline V gene (reference sequence). CDR3 loop: CSARDLRQRSSYEQYF. CDR3 coding DNA: TGCAGTGCTAGAGATCTGAGACAGCGGAGCTCCTACGAGCAGTACTTC.

Concerning this clone: This sample also contains other DNA sequences that code for the same CDR3. The gene calls are TRBV5-1 and TRBJ1-5; unclear D gene. The V gene's germline CDR1 is SGHRS and CDR2 YFSETQ. Trimming removed 0 bases from V and 4 bases from J, with 8 bases in between. This CDR3 has 14 residues. This chain's CDR3 is CASSLVPTNQPQHF. The CDR3 coding sequence is TGCGCCAGCAGCTTGGTCCCGACAAATCAGCCCCAGCATTTT.

This clone appeared a few times. The chain is built from TRBV27 and TRBJ1-2, with D possibly matching TRBD1 (5 bases). The CDR3 covers 17 residues. Trimming took 0 bases from V and 9 from J, leaving 23 bases between them. CDR1 is MNHEY and CDR2 is SMNVEV in the germline V gene (reference sequence). The CDR3 DNA sequence: TGTGCCAGCAGTTTATCGGTGGCTGCGGCAGGGTATATATGCTACACCTTC. Its translation is CASSLSVAAAGYICYTF.

This chain uses TRBV6-2 or TRBV6-3 with TRBJ2-1; 10 nucleotides agree with TRBD2. Germline-derived CDR1 and CDR2 are MNHEY and SVGEGT. The V and J ends lost 6 bases and 5 bases, in that order; junction bases with no gene match: 7. The CDR3 has 15 amino acids. The CDR3 sequence: CASSRRAGGNNEQFF. The CDR3 coding sequence is TGTGCCAGCAGCCGGAGAGCGGGGGGGAACAATGAGCAGTTCTTC.